This passage covers 27 T cell receptor beta chains from one sample sequenced in a study of T cells in Graves' hyperthyroidism and ophthalmopathy. RNA transcripts yielded amplified TCR beta CDR3 regions. First-round RT-PCR of the TCR CDR3 relied on the HTBI primer set. Each CDR3 protein gets one entry after TCRdb re-called the multiplex PCR reads with MiXCR. The sample carries about 620,000 distinct CDR3 sequences, 16% recorded once. The sequenced material came from blood. The source of these receptors is a woman under 40 with Graves' hyperthyroidism.

In this sample, this clonotype turned up many times. The rearrangement links TRBV20-1 to TRBJ1-5; D ambiguous. The germline CDR1 and CDR2 sequences are DFQATT and SNEGSKA (reference sequence). The CDR3 totals 15 residues. Trimming stripped 6 bases from V and 7 bases from J, with 22 bases between. CDR3 sequence: CSASFDRAAGQPQHF. Here the CDR3 DNA reads TGCAGTGCCTCCTTCGACCGGGCCGCGGGACAGCCCCAGCATTTT.

The chain combines TRBV6-1 with TRBJ2-7; 8 bases are a match to TRBD1. This CDR3 has 15 residues. Germline CDR1 MNHNS, CDR2 SASEGT. V shed 6 bases and J 3 bases; nucleotides not matched to a gene: 10. The CDR3 DNA is TGTGCCAGCAGGGGACAGGATTTGGGTGTCTACGAGCAGTACTTC. It specifies CASRGQDLGVYEQYF.

The V call is TRBV9, the J call TRBJ2-5, with D maybe TRBD2 (6 bases). The CDR3 spans 15 residues. Trimming removed 0 bases from V and 5 bases from J, with 14 bases in between. Germline V gives CDR1 SGDLS, CDR2 YYNGEE. The CDR3 sequence is CASSVGGVGSETQYF. The CDR3 coding sequence is TGTGCCAGCAGCGTAGGCGGCGTCGGGAGTGAGACCCAGTACTTC.

This clonotype was counted only a few times. The chain links TRBV20-1 to TRBJ2-1; D ambiguous. V was clipped by 3 bases and J by 7 bases, with 10 bases between them. CDR3 length equals 12 residues. Germline V gives CDR1 DFQATT, CDR2 SNEGSKA (reference sequence). The CDR3 protein is CSARVVENEQFF. The CDR3 coding sequence is TGCAGTGCTAGGGTTGTGGAGAATGAGCAGTTCTTC.

This chain links TRBV20-1 with TRBJ2-7; TRBD2 aligns across 11 bases. CDR1 and CDR2 from the germline V gene are DFQATT and SNEGSKA (reference sequence). CDR3 length: 16 amino acids. With V trimmed by 6 bases and J by 0 bases, 10 bases remained unmatched. Here the CDR3 reads CSAPSASGRNSYEQYF. CDR3 sequence (DNA): TGCAGTGCCCCCAGTGCTAGCGGGAGGAACTCCTACGAGCAGTACTTC.

With respect to this clonotype: A read error is possible here, since a much larger clone lies one base away. The J gene is TRBJ2-3, the V gene TRBV13; D perhaps matches TRBD2 (6 bases). CDR1 and CDR2 (germline): PRHDT, FYEKMQ (reference sequence). V was pared by 4 bases and J by 4 bases, with 15 bases between. The CDR3 consists of 15 residues. The CDR3 protein is CASSSQSSAPDTQYF. CDR3 nucleotide sequence: TGTGCCAGCAGCTCGCAATCTAGCGCCCCAGATACGCAGTATTTT.

There are many counts of this clonotype. V and J are TRBV28 and TRBJ2-7; 10 nucleotides match TRBD2. The CDR3 extends over 15 amino acids. Losses at the gene ends were 3 bases for V and 5 bases for J; bases not matched to a gene: 7. The germline gives CDR1 MDHEN, CDR2 SYDVKM. CDR3 loop: CASSFWLAGEHEQYF. CDR3 in DNA: TGTGCCAGCAGTTTTTGGCTAGCGGGAGAACACGAGCAGTACTTC.

Notes on this clonotype: One base away lies a much larger clone, so this may be a sequencing read error. This sequence joins TRBV7-2 and TRBJ2-1, with D perhaps matching TRBD2 (5 bases). The CDR3 spans 15 residues. CDR1 is SGHTA and CDR2 is FQGNSA in the germline V gene. CDR3 sequence reads: CASSAAASSYNEQSF. CDR3 nucleotide sequence: TGTGCCAGCAGTGCAGCGGCAAGCTCCTACAATGAGCAGTCCTTC.

Many counts were recorded for this clonotype. This chain connects TRBV28 to TRBJ2-7; 9 bases fit TRBD1. J lost 0 bases, V lost 4 bases, and 10 bases had no gene match. Germline values: CDR1 MDHEN, CDR2 SYDVKM. The CDR3 loop spans 17 amino acids. The CDR3 bases are TGTGCCAGCAGTTCCGTCCCGGGACAGGGATCCTCCTACGAGCAGTACTTC. It specifies CASSSVPGQGSSYEQYF.

This clonotype was observed a few times. The chain couples TRBV27 to TRBJ1-1, with TRBD1 identical over 7 bases. Germline CDR1 MNHEY, CDR2 SMNVEV (reference sequence). This CDR3 is built from 15 residues. Losses at the gene ends were 2 bases for V and 3 bases for J; bases not matched to a gene: 6. The CDR3 region has the DNA TGTGCCAGCAGTTTAAAGCGAGGGGGCTACACTGAAGCTTTCTTT. Protein product: CASSLKRGGYTEAFF.

J is TRBJ2-1 and V is TRBV4-1; weak D call: TRBD2 (5 bases). The CDR3 is 12 residues long. V was trimmed by 0 bases and J by 10 bases, leaving 7 bases between them. The germline CDR1 and CDR2 sequences are MGHRA and YSYEKL. As DNA, the CDR3 is TGCGCCAGCAGCCAAGATACGGGAGAGCAGTTCTTC. Translation: CASSQDTGEQFF.

The chain recombines TRBV13 with TRBJ2-5, with D maybe TRBD2 (6 bases). From germline, CDR1 is PRHDT and CDR2 FYEKMQ (reference sequence). The CDR3 covers 16 residues. V lost 5 bases, J lost 5 bases, and 21 bases lay in between. DNA for the CDR3: TGTGCCAGCAGCCCTGCGGGTCGGAGGGTTGTGGAGACCCAGTACTTC. As protein: CASSPAGRRVVETQYF.

The chain couples TRBV19 to TRBJ1-4; TRBD1 matches at 8 bases. This CDR3 comprises 14 residues. Germline CDR1 is LNHDA and CDR2 is SQIVND (reference sequence). V lost 5 bases, J lost 7 bases, and 6 bases stayed unmatched. The CDR3 coding sequence is TGTGCCAGTAGTCTGACAGGGGAGATTGAAAAACTGTTTTTT. It is translated as CASSLTGEIEKLFF.

This sequence joins TRBV24-1 and TRBJ1-2, with 8 bases lining up with TRBD1. Germline lookup yields CDR1 KGHDR and CDR2 SFDVKD. The CDR3 totals 15 residues. The V segment lost 4 bases and the J segment 4 bases; nucleotides outside the gene matches: 7. The CDR3 here is CATSEADRGVYGYTF. In nucleotides, the CDR3 is TGTGCCACCAGTGAAGCCGACAGGGGAGTCTATGGCTACACCTTC.

About this clonotype: A junction end diverges from the germline sequence, so it may reflect a read error. V and J are TRBV12-3 or TRBV12-4 and TRBJ2-1, with D perhaps matching TRBD1 (7 bases). The CDR3 covers 12 residues. The CDR3 DNA reads TGTGCCAGCAGTCGGAGGGGGCACGAGCGGTTCTTC. This sequence encodes CASSRRGHERFF.

This clonotype was seen repeatedly, ten times or more. The chain is built from TRBV7-9 and TRBJ2-7; D uncertain. Trimming removed 5 bases at V and 2 bases at J, with 16 bases between. The germline V gene has CDR1 SEHNR and CDR2 FQNEAQ (reference sequence). The CDR3 consists of 15 residues. The CDR3 is CASSGNKVSTYEQYF. The CDR3 coding sequence is TGTGCCAGCAGCGGGAACAAAGTCAGCACCTACGAGCAGTACTTC.

This clonotype turned up a few times. This chain links TRBV15 with TRBJ2-1; 7 positions agree with TRBD2. The CDR3 extends over 15 amino acids. Germline CDR1 and CDR2: LNHNV and YYDKDF (reference sequence). Trimming cost V 1 base and J 3 bases; bases outside gene matches: 3. The CDR3 coding sequence is TGTGCCACCAGCAGAGGGGGAGGGAACTACAATGAGCAGTTCTTC. Translation: CATSRGGGNYNEQFF. Variable domain in full (rest from reference TRBV15 and TRBJ2-1): DAMVIQNPRYQVTQFGKPVTLSCSQTLNHNVMYWYQQKSSQAPKLLFHYYDKDFNNEADTPDNFQSRRPNTSFCFLDIRSPGLGDTAMYLCATSRGGGNYNEQFFGPGTRLTVL.

Many counts were recorded for this clonotype. The chain has TRBV28 and TRBJ2-7; TRBD2 might be the D (5 bases). Trimming stripped 3 bases from V and 4 bases from J, with 10 bases between. The CDR3 is made up of 13 amino acids. Germline CDR1 is MDHEN and CDR2 is SYDVKM. The CDR3 DNA reads TGTGCCAGCAGTTTCGGGGAAGGGTACGAGCAGTACTTC. The encoded protein is CASSFGEGYEQYF. The variable domain in full, completed from reference TRBV28 and TRBJ2-7, reads DVKVTQSSRYLVKRTGEKVFLECVQDMDHENMFWYRQDPGLGLRLIYFSYDVKMKEKGDIPEGYSVSREKKERFSLILESASTNQTSMYLCASSFGEGYEQYFGPGTRLTVT.

CDR3 sequence reads: CASSLLDRDYEQYF. CDR3 coding DNA: TGTGCCAGCAGCTTGCTGGACAGAGATTACGAGCAGTACTTC. The rearrangement uses TRBV5-6 and TRBJ2-7, with a possible D match to TRBD1 (6 bases). CDR1 and CDR2 from the germline V gene are SGHDT and YYEEEE. V was clipped by 1 base and J by 4 bases, with 12 bases between them. This CDR3 is 14 amino acids long. Full variable domain (missing parts from reference TRBV5-6 and TRBJ2-7): DAGVTQSPTHLIKTRGQQVTLRCSPKSGHDTVSWYQQALGQGPQFIFQYYEEEERQRGNFPDRFSGHQFPNYSSELNVNALLLGDSALYLCASSLLDRDYEQYFGPGTRLTVT.

This clonotype showed up many times. V gene TRBV2 combines with J gene TRBJ2-7, with a weak D call TRBD2 (7 bases). Germline V gives CDR1 SNHLY, CDR2 FYNNEI. Trimming removed 8 bases from V and 1 base from J, with 21 bases in between. This CDR3 spans 16 amino acids. The CDR3 spells CASEARGGASSYEQYF. CDR3 nucleotide sequence: TGTGCCAGCGAAGCAAGGGGGGGAGCCTCATCCTACGAGCAGTACTTC.

The CDR3 reads CAWSVRLAGSYNEQFF. The DNA for the CDR3 is TGTGCCTGGAGTGTACGACTAGCGGGCTCCTACAATGAGCAGTTCTTC. The chain couples TRBV30 to TRBJ2-1, with 10 positions matching TRBD2. Germline CDR1 and CDR2: GTSNPN and SVGIG (reference sequence). Trimming took 0 bases from V and 0 from J; bases not matched to a gene: 2. This CDR3 has 16 residues. Full variable domain (outside the CDR3, taken from reference TRBV30 and TRBJ2-1): SQTIHQWPATLVQPVGSPLSLECTVEGTSNPNLYWYRQAAGRGLQLLFYSVGIGQISSEVPQNLSASRPQDRQFILSSKKLLLSDSGFYLCAWSVRLAGSYNEQFFGPGTRLTVL.

This clonotype occurred many times. The J gene is TRBJ2-7, the V gene TRBV18; no reliable D call. The V end lost 1 base, the J end lost 2 bases, and 6 bases lay between the germline ends. Germline lookup yields CDR1 KGHSH and CDR2 LQKENI. The CDR3 is made up of 13 amino acids. In nucleotides, the CDR3 is TGTGCCAGCTCACCACAGGGAACCTACGAGCAGTACTTC. This codes for CASSPQGTYEQYF. The full variable domain, rest sourced from reference TRBV18 and TRBJ2-7, is NAGVMQNPRHLVRRRGQEARLRCSPMKGHSHVYWYRQLPEEGLKFMVYLQKENIIDESGMPKERFSAEFPKEGPSILRIQQVVRGDSAAYFCASSPQGTYEQYFGPGTRLTVT.

In this sample, this clonotype turned up many times. The V and J genes are TRBV28 and TRBJ2-1; tentatively, D is TRBD1 (6 bases). V was cut by 5 bases and J by 1 base, with 6 bases left in between. Germline assignment: CDR1 MDHEN and CDR2 SYDVKM. This CDR3 comprises 13 residues. Written as DNA, the CDR3 is TGTGCCAGCAGTGGACAGTCCTACAATGAGCAGTTCTTC. This translates into CASSGQSYNEQFF.

Comment on this clonotype: A single base separates this from a much larger clone, so it may be a read error. The chain uses TRBV6-1 and TRBJ1-5, with 8 bases that match TRBD1. The assigned J gene may be wrong: the sequence end matches TRBJ2-3 better. Per germline, CDR1 MNHNS and CDR2 SASEGT. This CDR3 region has 15 residues. The CDR3 sequence is CASRRRTGQDQPQYF. CDR3 in DNA: TGTGCCAGCAGACGAAGGACAGGGCAGGATCAGCCCCAGTATTTT.

This clonotype came up a few times. This sequence joins TRBV20-1 and TRBJ1-5, with D unclear. Germline V gives CDR1 DFQATT, CDR2 SNEGSKA (reference sequence). The CDR3 extends over 16 amino acids. The V gene lost 0 bases and the J gene lost 2 bases, with 14 bases spanning the gap. The CDR3 loop is CSARDARQEGNQPQHF. CDR3 nucleotides: TGCAGTGCTAGAGATGCGAGGCAAGAGGGCAATCAGCCCCAGCATTTT.

This clonotype was counted only a few times. J is TRBJ2-3 and V is TRBV6-1, with D possibly matching TRBD1 (6 bases). CDR1 MNHNS and CDR2 SASEGT come from the germline V gene. The CDR3 is made up of 14 amino acids. Trimming took off 10 bases at V and 0 bases at J, with 14 bases between the two ends. The CDR3 bases are TGTGCCACCTACCAGGGGATGAGCACAGATACGCAGTATTTT. This translates into CATYQGMSTDTQYF.

CDR3 in amino acids: CASSSALREQYF. As DNA, the CDR3 is TGTGCCAGCTCGTCGGCTTTGCGCGAGCAGTACTTC. The chain couples TRBV18 to TRBJ2-7; D is ambiguous. The CDR3 has 12 residues. V was trimmed by 6 bases and J by 6 bases, leaving 12 bases between them. Per the germline V gene, CDR1 is KGHSH and CDR2 is LQKENI.